The following is a T cell receptor beta chain sequence with its context. The data originate from a study of cytotoxic CD8 clonotypes in ibrutinib-treated CLL. Per the germline V gene, CDR1 is LNHNV and CDR2 is YYDKDF (reference sequence). The CDR3 has 16 amino acids. V was trimmed by 0 bases and J by 2 bases, leaving 11 bases between them. Measured with immunoSEQ multiplex PCR; TCRdb has only the in-frame clones, and not every one. The sample includes under 300,000 clones, about 72% of them seen just once. This chain connects TRBV15 to TRBJ1-5, with D unclear. The sample in question was PBMCs, obtained at disease progression, from a patient treated with ibrutinib. The clonotype was recovered from a human donor with chronic lymphocytic leukemia. The CDR3 nucleotides read TGTGCCACCAGCAGAGATCGTCAGAAACGCAATCAGCCCCAGCATTTT. The encoded protein is CATSRDRQKRNQPQHF.